These T cell receptor beta chains were read from a single sample in a study of T cells in localized non-small cell lung cancer. The data were produced by immunoSEQ multiplex PCR, yet TCRdb's version contains in-frame clones alone and is incomplete. The sample has approximately 140,000 clones, roughly nine tenths seen once. This specimen was peripheral blood, taken before any cancer treatment. The receptors shown here come from a female donor older than 55 with stage I lung adenocarcinoma. Each CDR3 is given with its conserved first and last residue. A D gene is named only where the DNA matches it firmly. Expanded clones are given a class, and other clones once, few, many or no size at all.

j_call d_call clone_size v_call cdr3_aa cdr3_nt
TRBJ2-7 . . TRBV7-3 CASSEGPDYEQYF TGTGCCAGCAGCGAGGGCCCGGACTACGAGCAGTACTTC
TRBJ2-7 TRBD2 . TRBV11-2 CASSSRTSGSFEQYF TGTGCCAGCAGCTCTCGGACTAGCGGGAGTTTCGAGCAGTACTTC
TRBJ1-5 TRBD1 . TRBV10-3 CAISRQGGQPQHF TGTGCCATCAGCCGACAGGGGGGACAGCCCCAGCATTTT
TRBJ2-7 TRBD1 . TRBV4-1 CASSQETTGAPYEQYF TGCGCCAGCAGCCAAGAGACGACAGGGGCCCCCTACGAGCAGTACTTC
TRBJ1-6 TRBD1 . TRBV6-6 CASSATGGEGSPLHF TGTGCCAGCAGCGCGACAGGGGGCGAGGGTTCACCCCTCCACTTT
TRBJ2-4 . . TRBV5-1 CASTSGSNLAKNIQYF TGCGCCAGCACCTCTGGCAGCAATCTAGCCAAAAACATTCAGTACTTC
TRBJ2-7 . . TRBV2 CASLGTDTDKSSYEQYF TGTGCCAGCCTGGGTACGGATACGGATAAGAGCTCCTACGAGCAGTACTTC
TRBJ2-3 TRBD2 . TRBV7-6 CASSLGRSGRPPDTQYF TGTGCCAGCAGCTTAGGGCGGAGCGGGAGACCGCCGGATACGCAGTATTTT
TRBJ2-7 TRBD1 once TRBV7-8 CASSLRDRGWDEQYF TGTGCCAGCAGCCTCCGAGACAGGGGTTGGGACGAGCAGTACTTC
TRBJ1-5 TRBD1 once TRBV6-5 CASKDRVDQPQHF TGTGCCAGCAAAGACAGGGTGGATCAGCCCCAGCATTTT
TRBJ2-3 TRBD2 . TRBV4-2 CASSQETGLAGSTDTQYF TGTGCCAGCAGCCAAGAGACTGGACTAGCGGGAAGCACAGATACGCAGTATTTT
TRBJ1-2 . few TRBV13 CATGPEFKGGYTF TGTGCCACGGGGCCAGAATTTAAGGGTGGCTACACCTTC
TRBJ2-2 . . TRBV7-8 CASSLRGMLTQTGELFF TGTGCCAGCAGCTTACGCGGGATGTTGACCCAAACCGGGGAGCTGTTTTTT
TRBJ2-1 . . TRBV9 CASSVGTGVMPEQFF TGTGCCAGCAGCGTAGGAACGGGAGTAATGCCTGAGCAGTTCTTC
TRBJ2-7 . once TRBV4-1 CASVGEKSEQYF TGCGCCAGCGTGGGGGAGAAGAGCGAGCAGTACTTC
TRBJ1-1 TRBD1 . TRBV9 CASSVTGITEAFF TGTGCCAGCAGCGTGACAGGGATCACTGAAGCTTTCTTT
TRBJ2-7 TRBD1 . TRBV9 CASSVGQGSIYEQYF TGTGCCAGCAGCGTAGGACAGGGGAGTATCTACGAGCAGTACTTC
TRBJ2-7 TRBD2 . TRBV6-5 CASSYTSGTYEQYF TGTGCCAGCAGTTACACTAGCGGCACATACGAGCAGTACTTC
TRBJ2-7 TRBD1 once TRBV5-1 CASSPGTVSYEQYF TGCGCCAGCAGCCCGGGGACAGTCTCCTACGAGCAGTACTTC
TRBJ2-7 . . TRBV5-5 CASSLPTSYEQYF TGTGCCAGCAGCTTGCCCACCTCCTACGAGCAGTACTTC
TRBJ1-2 . . TRBV19 CASNPPAGGYTF TGTGCCAGCAACCCTCCAGCGGGGGGCTACACCTTC
TRBJ1-1 . . TRBV18 CASSSVTGSTEAFF TGTGCCAGCTCATCAGTGACAGGCAGCACTGAAGCTTTCTTT
TRBJ2-6 . . TRBV29-1 CSVLISGANVLTF TGCAGCGTTTTGATTTCTGGGGCCAACGTCCTGACTTTC
TRBJ2-3 TRBD2 . TRBV5-1 CASSFGTSGSTDTQYF TGCGCCAGCAGCTTCGGGACTAGCGGGAGTACAGATACGCAGTATTTT
TRBJ2-7 TRBD2 . TRBV7-2 CASSWGGSYEQYF TGTGCCAGCAGCTGGGGGGGTAGTTACGAGCAGTACTTC
TRBJ2-7 . . TRBV15 CATSASRGSIYEQYF TGTGCCACCAGCGCCTCCAGGGGTTCTATTTACGAGCAGTACTTC
TRBJ2-5 . . TRBV6-5 CASSYVHQETQYF TGTGCCAGCAGTTACGTCCACCAAGAGACCCAGTACTTC
TRBJ2-7 . . TRBV27 CASRRAEPYEQYF TGTGCCAGCAGACGAGCGGAGCCCTACGAGCAGTACTTC
TRBJ1-4 TRBD1 . TRBV7-9 CASSSGTGSQGGLFF TGTGCCAGCAGTTCCGGGACAGGTAGCCAGGGGGGACTGTTTTTT
TRBJ1-4 TRBD1 . TRBV19 CASRDRDNNEKLFF TGTGCCAGTAGGGACAGGGATAATAATGAAAAACTGTTTTTT
TRBJ2-1 TRBD2 . TRBV19 CASRPSGSQDEQFF TGTGCCAGTAGACCTAGCGGGAGTCAGGATGAGCAGTTCTTC
TRBJ1-5 TRBD1 . TRBV7-8 CASSAKSGTADTYQPQHF TGTGCCAGCAGCGCAAAGTCAGGGACAGCCGATACCTATCAGCCCCAGCATTTT
TRBJ2-5 . . TRBV19 CASSPSGQETQYF TGTGCCAGTAGTCCCAGCGGCCAAGAGACCCAGTACTTC
TRBJ2-2 . . TRBV5-6 CASSSGWNTGELFF TGTGCCAGCAGCTCGGGATGGAACACCGGGGAGCTGTTTTTT
TRBJ2-1 . . TRBV7-9 CASRQGWGSYNEQFF TGTGCCAGCAGGCAAGGGTGGGGATCCTACAATGAGCAGTTCTTC